The present T cell receptor beta chain was sequenced within a study of blood T cell repertoires in COVID-19. This table comes from immunoSEQ multiplex PCR, and its TCRdb copy is limited to in-frame clones, with some not included. Here the sample spans about 160,000 clones, about 93% being singletons. Losses at the gene ends were 6 bases for V and 4 bases for J; bases not matched to a gene: 6. The CDR3 runs 13 residues. The sample consisted of peripheral blood. The TCR comes from a woman aged 45-60 years with acute or convalescent COVID-19. The chain joins TRBV12-3 or TRBV12-4 to TRBJ2-7; 7 bases match TRBD1. This CDR3 reads CASSDRESYEQYF. In nucleotides, the CDR3 is TGTGCCAGCAGCGACAGGGAATCTTACGAGCAGTACTTC.